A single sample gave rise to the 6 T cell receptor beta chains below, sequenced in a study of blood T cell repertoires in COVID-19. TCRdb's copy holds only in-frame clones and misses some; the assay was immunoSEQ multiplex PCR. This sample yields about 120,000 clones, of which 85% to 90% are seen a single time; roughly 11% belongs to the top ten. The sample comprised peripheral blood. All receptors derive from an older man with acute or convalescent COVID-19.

The CDR3 reads CASSTGQGRLETQYF. CDR3 coding DNA: TGTGCCAGCAGCACCGGACAGGGAAGATTGGAGACCCAGTACTTC. The chain is built from TRBV11-3 and TRBJ2-5, with 8 bases fitting TRBD1. V lost 5 bases, J lost 5 bases, and 10 bases stayed unmatched. The germline gives CDR1 SGHNT, CDR2 YENEEA. CDR3 size: 15 residues.

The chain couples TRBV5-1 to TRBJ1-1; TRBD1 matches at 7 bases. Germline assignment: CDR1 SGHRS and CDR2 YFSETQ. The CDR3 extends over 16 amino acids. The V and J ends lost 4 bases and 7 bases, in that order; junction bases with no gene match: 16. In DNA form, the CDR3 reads TGCGCCAGCAGCACCCCGGGACAGAGGGGTTCTGGTGAAGCTTTCTTT. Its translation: CASSTPGQRGSGEAFF.

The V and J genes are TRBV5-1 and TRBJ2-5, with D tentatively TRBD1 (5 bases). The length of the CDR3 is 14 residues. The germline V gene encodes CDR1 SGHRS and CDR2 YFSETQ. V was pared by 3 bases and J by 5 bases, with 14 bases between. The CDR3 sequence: CASSSGVRGETQYF. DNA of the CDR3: TGCGCCAGCAGCTCAGGAGTAAGGGGTGAGACCCAGTACTTC.

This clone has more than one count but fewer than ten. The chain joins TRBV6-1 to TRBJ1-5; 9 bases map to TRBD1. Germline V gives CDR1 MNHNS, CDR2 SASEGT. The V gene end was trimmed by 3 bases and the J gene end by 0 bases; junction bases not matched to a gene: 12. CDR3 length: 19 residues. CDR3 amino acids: CASSDGGTGKAHSNQPQHF. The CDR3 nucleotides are TGTGCCAGCAGTGATGGGGGGACAGGGAAGGCCCATAGCAATCAGCCCCAGCATTTT.

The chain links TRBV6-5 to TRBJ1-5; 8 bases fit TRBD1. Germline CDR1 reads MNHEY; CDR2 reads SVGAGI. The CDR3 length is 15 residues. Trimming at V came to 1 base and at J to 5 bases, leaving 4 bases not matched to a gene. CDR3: CASSYLGQGDQPQHF. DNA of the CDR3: TGTGCCAGCAGTTACTTAGGACAGGGTGATCAGCCCCAGCATTTT.

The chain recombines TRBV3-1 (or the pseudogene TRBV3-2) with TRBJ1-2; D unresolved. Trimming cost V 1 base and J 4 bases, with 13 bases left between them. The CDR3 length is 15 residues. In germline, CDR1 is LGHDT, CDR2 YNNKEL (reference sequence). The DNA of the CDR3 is TGTGCCAGCAGCCAAGGCGAAGTCATGATCTATGGCTACACCTTC. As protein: CASSQGEVMIYGYTF.